This T cell receptor (beta chain) stems from a study of cytomegalovirus exposure and HLA in healthy donors. The germline V gene encodes CDR1 SGHVS and CDR2 FQNEAQ. This CDR3 is 19 amino acids long. The V gene lost 5 bases and the J gene lost 0 bases, with 24 bases spanning the gap. The study, taken as a whole, reports: In all likelihood, a cluster of highly shared sequence variants was a sequencing artifact. CMV antigen specificity of a few CMV-associated chains was confirmed in vitro.

In the case of this clone: What it binds is unknown.

Vbeta (60) and Jbeta (13) primers were used in the PCR. Sequenced by immunoSEQ multiplex PCR; TCRdb stores in-frame clones only, minus some. Of 95,000 to 150,000 clones detected, roughly four fifths appear once; the ten largest clones hold 1.5%. This TCR came from a woman under 30 in good health and CMV-seronegative. The sequenced sample consisted of PBMCs. This rearrangement joins TRBV7-8 to TRBJ2-3; tentative D call: TRBD1 (6 bases). The CDR3 is CASSPIWQGSPNSTDTQYF. In DNA form, the CDR3 reads TGTGCCAGCAGCCCTATCTGGCAGGGGAGTCCTAATAGCACAGATACGCAGTATTTT.